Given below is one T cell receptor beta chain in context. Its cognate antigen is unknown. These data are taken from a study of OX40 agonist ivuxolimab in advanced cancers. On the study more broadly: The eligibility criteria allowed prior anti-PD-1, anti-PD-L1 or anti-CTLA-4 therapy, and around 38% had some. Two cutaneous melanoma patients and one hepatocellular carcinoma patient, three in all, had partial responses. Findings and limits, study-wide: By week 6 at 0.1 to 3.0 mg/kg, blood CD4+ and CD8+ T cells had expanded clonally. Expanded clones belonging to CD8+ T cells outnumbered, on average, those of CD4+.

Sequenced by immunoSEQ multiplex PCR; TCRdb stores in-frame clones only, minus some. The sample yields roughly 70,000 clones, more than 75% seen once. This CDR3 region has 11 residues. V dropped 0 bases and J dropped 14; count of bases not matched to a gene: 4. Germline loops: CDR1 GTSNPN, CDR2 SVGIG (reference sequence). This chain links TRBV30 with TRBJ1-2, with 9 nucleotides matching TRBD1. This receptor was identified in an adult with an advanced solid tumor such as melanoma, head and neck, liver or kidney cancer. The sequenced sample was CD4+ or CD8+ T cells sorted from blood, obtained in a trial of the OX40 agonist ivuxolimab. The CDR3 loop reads CAWSVQQGATF. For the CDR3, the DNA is TGTGCCTGGAGTGTACAACAGGGGGCGACCTTC.